The 18 T cell receptor beta chains presented below share a single source sample, sequenced in a study of T cell changes during pregnancy in multiple sclerosis. The table came from immunoSEQ multiplex PCR; TCRdb's copy has only in-frame clones and leaves some out. The profile shows 80,000 to 100,000 clones, around nine tenths of them singletons. The source material was peripheral blood, sampled in the second trimester of pregnancy. The receptors stem from a female donor in good health, enrolled as a control in a pregnancy study.

The sample holds a few counts of this clone. This chain connects TRBV7-2 to TRBJ1-2, with D maybe TRBD1 (6 bases). This CDR3 has 17 amino acids. The V gene's germline CDR1 is SGHTA and CDR2 FQGNSA. Trimming removed 5 bases from V and 4 bases from J, with 23 bases in between. The CDR3 DNA is TGTGCCAGCAGCCTCAGGGGTAGGTCACCCGGGACCTATGGCTACACCTTC. Translating gives CASSLRGRSPGTYGYTF.

This chain connects TRBV14 to TRBJ2-3; unclear D gene. The CDR3 has 13 amino acids. V lost 0 bases, J lost 8 bases, and 9 bases lay in between. The germline V gene encodes CDR1 SGHDN and CDR2 FVKESK. CDR3 nucleotide sequence: TGTGCCAGCAGCCAAGACTTGACTGCTACGCAGTATTTT. It is translated as CASSQDLTATQYF.

The chain couples TRBV9 to TRBJ1-1; D perhaps matches TRBD1 (5 bases). V dropped 3 bases and J dropped 0 bases, with 6 bases sitting between them. The CDR3 has 13 residues. Germline lookup yields CDR1 SGDLS and CDR2 YYNGEE. DNA of the CDR3: TGTGCCAGCAGCGAACAGGTGAACACTGAAGCTTTCTTT. This codes for CASSEQVNTEAFF. Drawing the rest from reference TRBV9 and TRBJ1-1, the complete variable domain is DSGVTQTPKHLITATGQRVTLRCSPRSGDLSVYWYQQSLDQGLQFLIQYYNGEERAKGNILERFSAQQFPDLHSELNLSSLELGDSALYFCASSEQVNTEAFFGQGTRLTVV.

V and J are TRBV5-1 and TRBJ1-4; the match to TRBD1 covers 8 bases. Losses at the gene ends were 4 bases for V and 7 bases for J; bases not matched to a gene: 9. Germline CDR1 SGHRS, CDR2 YFSETQ. The CDR3 loop spans 15 amino acids. CDR3 sequence (DNA): TGCGCCAGCAGCCTCCCGGACAGGGCGGGTGAAAAACTGTTTTTT. This translates into CASSLPDRAGEKLFF. The full variable domain, its missing parts supplied by reference TRBV5-1 and TRBJ1-4, is KAGVTQTPRYLIKTRGQQVTLSCSPISGHRSVSWYQQTPGQGLQFLFEYFSETQRNKGNFPGRFSGRQFSNSRSEMNVSTLELGDSALYLCASSLPDRAGEKLFFGSGTQLSVL.

The V and J genes are TRBV5-1 and TRBJ2-1, with 9 bases that match TRBD2. Per the germline V gene, CDR1 is SGHRS and CDR2 is YFSETQ. The length of the CDR3 is 16 residues. Trimming at V came to 2 bases and at J to 5 bases, leaving 8 bases not matched to a gene. CDR3 coding DNA: TGCGCCAGCAGCTTATCGATAGCGGGAGCCAACAATGAGCAGTTCTTC. Its protein product is CASSLSIAGANNEQFF.

The chain links TRBV5-1 to TRBJ2-1; TRBD2 agrees at 7 bases. V was pared by 0 bases and J by 6 bases, with 15 bases of the junction left unmatched. This CDR3 has 18 amino acids. Germline V CDR1 and CDR2: SGHRS, YFSETQ. CDR3 DNA: TGCGCCAGCAGCTTGGGGGCGGGAGAGGCGTTATCGAGCAATGAGCAGTTCTTC. Its protein product is CASSLGAGEALSSNEQFF.

As concerns this clone: This specimen includes other DNA sequences encoding the same CDR3. The chain couples TRBV5-1 to TRBJ1-1; 7 positions agree with TRBD1. The germline V gene encodes CDR1 SGHRS and CDR2 YFSETQ. CDR3 length: 14 amino acids. V shed 4 bases, J shed 1 base, and the junction held 4 bases outside the gene matches. Here the CDR3 DNA reads TGCGCCAGCAGCCCCCGGACAGGGAACACTGAAGCTTTCTTT. The encoded protein is CASSPRTGNTEAFF.

V and J are TRBV5-6 and TRBJ2-3; 9 bases agree with TRBD1. The CDR3 has 15 residues. Germline V gene sequence: CDR1 SGHDT, CDR2 YYEEEE. V lost 4 bases and J lost 4; bases outside the gene matches: 7. The CDR3 DNA follows: TGTGCCAGCAGCCCCGTGGGACAGGGATCAGATACGCAGTATTTT. Translating it yields CASSPVGQGSDTQYF.

V usage is TRBV11-2 and J usage is TRBJ1-2, with unresolved D. CDR3 length: 15 amino acids. With 1 base removed from V and 5 bases from J, the gap between germline ends came to 14 bases. Germline-derived CDR1 and CDR2 are SGHAT and FQNNGV. CDR3 nucleotide sequence: TGTGCCAGCAGCTTAGCCCCGATACCTAGGTATGGCTACACCTTC. The encoded protein is CASSLAPIPRYGYTF. Full variable domain (remainder filled in from reference TRBV11-2 and TRBJ1-2): EAGVAQSPRYKIIEKRQSVAFWCNPISGHATLYWYQQILGQGPKLLIQFQNNGVVDDSQLPKDRFSAERLKGVDSTLKIQPAKLEDSAVYLCASSLAPIPRYGYTFGSGTRLTVV.

This chain connects TRBV6-5 to TRBJ2-5; D uncertain. The CDR3 totals 13 residues. Per germline, CDR1 MNHEY and CDR2 SVGAGI. V lost 2 bases and J 6 bases, leaving 10 bases between the germline ends. The CDR3 sequence is CASSYEVTKTQYF. The CDR3 DNA reads TGTGCCAGCAGTTACGAGGTTACGAAGACCCAGTACTTC.

The V gene is TRBV12-2, the J gene TRBJ2-1; the table's D call of TRBD2 was not tested on the DNA. TRBV12-2 is a pseudogene locus. The CDR3 totals 16 residues. This chain's CDR3 is CASRLAERGIYNEQFF. The DNA of the CDR3 is TGTGCAAGTCGCTTAGCGGAGCGGGGGATATACAATGAGCAGTTCTTC.

V is TRBV5-1 and J is TRBJ1-1; weak D call: TRBD1 (6 bases). The CDR3 is made up of 16 amino acids. Trimming stripped 5 bases from V and 0 bases from J, with 17 bases between. Per germline, CDR1 SGHRS and CDR2 YFSETQ. CDR3 nucleotides: TGCGCCAGCAGTCAGGACAGACCTATCTTGAACACTGAAGCTTTCTTT. The encoded protein is CASSQDRPILNTEAFF.

This rearrangement joins TRBV5-1 to TRBJ1-2; D might be TRBD1 (6 bases). The CDR3 spans 14 residues. Per germline, CDR1 SGHRS and CDR2 YFSETQ. The V end was cut by 4 bases, the J end by 2 bases, with 12 bases between. This CDR3 reads CASSRAGENYGYTF. The CDR3 region has the DNA TGCGCCAGCAGCAGGGCAGGGGAAAACTATGGCTACACCTTC.

The gene calls are TRBV2 and TRBJ2-7; TRBD1 aligns across 10 bases. The CDR3 has 13 residues. CDR1 SNHLY and CDR2 FYNNEI come from the germline V gene. J gave up 3 bases and V 9 bases, and 5 bases lay outside the gene matches. The CDR3 is CARRTGGSYEQYF. The CDR3 DNA follows: TGTGCCAGGAGGACAGGGGGTAGCTACGAGCAGTACTTC.

The chain couples TRBV19 to TRBJ2-7; TRBD2 might be the D (6 bases). Between the trimmed V and J ends, which lost 6 bases and 5 bases, there was a span of 14 bases. The CDR3 runs 13 residues. Germline CDR1 LNHDA, CDR2 SQIVND (reference sequence). In nucleotides, the CDR3 is TGTGCCAGTAGAGGGTGGGAGGTGGACGAGCAGTACTTC. This gives the protein CASRGWEVDEQYF. The full variable domain, in which reference TRBV19 and TRBJ2-7 provide the parts outside the CDR3, is DGGITQSPKYLFRKEGQNVTLSCEQNLNHDAMYWYRQDPGQGLRLIYYSQIVNDFQKGDIAEGYSVSREKKESFPLTVTSAQKNPTAFYLCASRGWEVDEQYFGPGTRLTVT.

The sample holds a few counts of this clone. This chain connects TRBV19 to TRBJ1-5; a possible D gene is TRBD1 (6 bases). The V gene lost 7 bases and the J gene lost 9 bases, with 13 bases spanning the gap. CDR3 length: 12 amino acids. Germline values: CDR1 LNHDA, CDR2 SQIVND (reference sequence). In DNA, the CDR3 is TGTGCCAGTACACAGGGAGCCCTGCCCCAGCATTTT. Residues: CASTQGALPQHF.

The chain couples TRBV19 to TRBJ1-2; unclear D gene. The CDR3 runs 14 residues. With 3 bases removed from V and 3 bases from J, the gap between germline ends came to 11 bases. Germline CDR1 is LNHDA and CDR2 is SQIVND (reference sequence). The CDR3 nucleotides read TGTGCCAGTAGTATTGGCGAGGGCTACTATGGCTACACCTTC. Translated: CASSIGEGYYGYTF.

V gene TRBV5-4 combines with J gene TRBJ1-2; D might be TRBD1 (6 bases). Deletions cut 9 bases from V and 4 bases from J, with 19 bases between. The germline CDR1 and CDR2 sequences are SGHNT and YYREEE (reference sequence). This CDR3 contains 14 residues. CDR3 coding DNA: TGTGCCATCTCGTTAGAGGGGGGGGTCTATGGCTACACCTTC. Its translation is CAISLEGGVYGYTF.